These T cell receptor beta chains were read from a single sample in a study of regulatory T cells in long-lasting Graves disease. TCRdb re-called the multiplex PCR reads with MiXCR, one entry per CDR3 protein. The sample records a few hundred thousand distinct CDR3 sequences, roughly 15% being singletons. The data also belong to a second study, concerning T cells in Graves' hyperthyroidism and ophthalmopathy.

The specimen comprised peripheral blood mononuclear cells (PBMCs), sampled at new diagnosis, from a patient treated with antithyroid drugs. The receptors here all came from a woman aged 45-60 years with Graves disease. Each CDR3 is given with its conserved first and last residue. A D gene is named only where the DNA matches it firmly. Only some rows state a clone size, as once, few, many or a class for expanded clones.

TRBV7-9	TRBD2	TRBJ2-1	many	CASSLEGRGSSYNEQFF	TGTGCCAGCAGCTTAGAGGGGCGCGGGAGCTCCTACAATGAGCAGTTCTTC
TRBV5-1	NA	TRBJ2-6	few	CASSSPTGANVLTF	TGCGCCAGCAGCTCCCCTACTGGGGCCAACGTCCTGACTTTC
TRBV30	TRBD1	TRBJ2-5	NA	CAWGQVQETQYF	TGTGCCTGGGGACAGGTCCAAGAGACCCAGTACTTC
TRBV3-1	NA	TRBJ2-4	many	CASSQDTAGPRWPKNIQYF	TGTGCCAGCAGCCAAGATACGGCCGGACCCCGCTGGCCCAAAAACATTCAGTACTTC
TRBV6-2/TRBV6-3	NA	TRBJ2-5	few	CASSYRSTETQYF	TGTGCCAGCAGTTACAGGAGTACAGAGACCCAGTACTTC
TRBV2	TRBD1	TRBJ2-7	many	CASSEDRYEQYF	TGTGCCAGCAGTGAGGACAGGTACGAGCAGTACTTC
TRBV30	NA	TRBJ1-1	many	CAWMWGHTEAFF	TGTGCCTGGATGTGGGGGCACACTGAAGCTTTCTTT
TRBV9	NA	TRBJ2-7	few	CASSVGTARPYEQYF	TGTGCCAGCAGCGTAGGGACAGCCAGACCGTACGAGCAGTACTTC
TRBV6-2/TRBV6-3	TRBD2	TRBJ2-5	many	CASSYPTFGLAGVGMETQYF	TGTGCCAGCAGTTACCCAACGTTCGGACTAGCGGGAGTAGGAATGGAGACCCAGTACTTC
TRBV28	NA	TRBJ1-5	NA	CASSLRQDNQPQHF	TGTGCCAGCAGTTTAAGACAAGACAATCAGCCCCAGCATTTT
TRBV28	TRBD2	TRBJ2-2	few	CASSPRLAGGRVGELFF	TGTGCCAGCAGTCCGAGGCTAGCGGGAGGGCGGGTCGGGGAGCTGTTTTTT
TRBV28	TRBD2	TRBJ2-7	many	CASRGLPGVAGDYEQYF	TGTGCCAGCAGAGGTTTGCCCGGGGTAGCGGGGGATTACGAGCAGTACTTC
TRBV13	TRBD2	TRBJ2-3	many	CASSLALAGGEGFTDTQYF	TGTGCCAGCAGCTTAGCCCTAGCGGGAGGAGAGGGATTCACAGATACGCAGTATTTT
TRBV20-1	NA	TRBJ2-1	many	CSASGDNEQFF	TGCAGTGCTAGCGGGGACAATGAGCAGTTCTTC
TRBV3-1	TRBD2	TRBJ2-4	few	CASSQGLAGGRLAKNIQYF	TGTGCCAGCAGCCAGGGACTAGCGGGGGGGAGACTAGCCAAAAACATTCAGTACTTC
TRBV28	TRBD1	TRBJ1-2	many	CASRSRGLGTFGYTF	TGTGCCAGCAGGTCCAGGGGGCTAGGGACTTTTGGCTACACCTTC
TRBV29-1	TRBD1	TRBJ2-7	many	CSVEGQGRYEQYF	TGCAGCGTTGAAGGACAGGGTAGATACGAGCAGTACTTC
TRBV11-2	NA	TRBJ2-1	many	CASSLGPVQFF	TGTGCCAGCAGCTTAGGACCGGTGCAGTTCTTC
TRBV29-1	NA	TRBJ2-3	many	CSVVRRRTDTQYF	TGCAGCGTTGTTCGTCGACGCACAGATACGCAGTATTTT
TRBV6-2/TRBV6-3	NA	TRBJ1-1	many	CASSSITTNNQAFF	TGTGCCAGCAGTTCTATCACGACGAACAACCAAGCTTTCTTT
TRBV27	NA	TRBJ1-5	NA	CASSYRAGNQPQHF	TGTGCCAGCAGTTACAGGGCAGGGAATCAGCCCCAGCATTTT
TRBV6-2/TRBV6-3	TRBD2	TRBJ2-5	many	CASSSSLGGRETQYF	TGTGCCAGCAGCTCCAGCCTCGGCGGGAGGGAGACCCAGTACTTC
TRBV7-9	NA	TRBJ2-1	many	CASSNTRPEQFF	TGTGCCAGCAGCAATACGAGACCAGAGCAGTTCTTC
TRBV7-9	NA	TRBJ2-5	NA	CASSLGPGPWETQYF	TGTGCCAGCAGCTTAGGTCCAGGGCCCTGGGAGACCCAGTACTTC
TRBV7-8	NA	TRBJ1-2	few	CASSLGPGAGYGYTF	TGTGCCAGCAGCTTAGGTCCAGGGGCGGGCTATGGCTACACCTTC
TRBV6-1	NA	TRBJ1-2	NA	CASTTDNYGYTF	TGTGCCAGCACAACAGATAACTATGGCTACACCTTC
TRBV4-1	NA	TRBJ2-1	few	CASSHGTSAIIINEQFF	TGCGCCAGCAGCCATGGGACTTCGGCGATCATAATTAATGAGCAGTTCTTC
TRBV28	TRBD1	TRBJ2-7	few	CASSLPARGRGLVSEQYF	TGTGCCAGCAGTTTACCGGCACGGGGCAGGGGGTTAGTATCCGAGCAGTACTTC
TRBV28	TRBD2	TRBJ2-3	many	CASSLTGLAVTDTQYF	TGTGCCAGCAGTTTGACGGGACTAGCGGTCACAGATACGCAGTATTTT
TRBV3-1	TRBD2	TRBJ2-5	NA	CASTPGSGGETQYF	TGTGCCAGCACCCCCGGGAGCGGGGGGGAGACCCAGTACTTC
TRBV28	TRBD1	TRBJ2-7	many	CAVYEGQGAFEQYF	TGTGCCGTTTACGAAGGGCAGGGGGCCTTCGAGCAGTACTTC
TRBV6-2/TRBV6-3	NA	TRBJ1-1	few	CASREVQPQNTEAFF	TGTGCCAGCAGGGAAGTGCAGCCTCAGAACACTGAAGCTTTCTTT
TRBV7-2	TRBD1	TRBJ1-4	few	CASSSGDRPTNEKLFF	TGTGCCAGCAGCTCCGGGGACAGACCAACTAATGAAAAACTGTTTTTT
TRBV24-1	NA	TRBJ2-3	NA	CATSDTGLLIDTQYF	TGTGCCACCAGTGACACAGGGTTATTAATAGATACGCAGTATTTT
TRBV7-8	NA	TRBJ2-7	many	CASSIEAGSYEQYF	TGTGCCAGCAGCATCGAGGCAGGCTCCTACGAGCAGTACTTC
TRBV5-1	NA	TRBJ1-1	few	CASGRRDTSEEAFF	TGCGCCAGCGGCCGGAGGGACACCTCGGAGGAAGCTTTCTTT
TRBV6-4	TRBD2	TRBJ2-3	NA	CASSTGTSGSGTDTQYF	TGTGCCAGCAGCACCGGGACTAGCGGGAGCGGGACAGATACGCAGTATTTT
TRBV4-1	NA	TRBJ2-1	NA	CASSQVPLSSYNEQFF	TGCGCCAGCAGCCAAGTGCCCTTGAGCTCCTACAATGAGCAGTTCTTC
TRBV7-9	NA	TRBJ1-2	many	CASSLDSQPVDGYTF	TGTGCCAGCAGCTTGGACAGCCAACCAGTTGATGGCTACACCTTC
TRBV30	TRBD2	TRBJ2-5	NA	CAWGRGSQETQYF	TGTGCCTGGGGGCGGGGGAGCCAAGAGACCCAGTACTTC
TRBV25-1	TRBD1	TRBJ2-3	NA	CASHRGHTQYF	TGTGCCAGTCACAGGGGACATACGCAGTATTTT